Shown below are 32 T cell receptor beta chains from a single sample sequenced in a study of T cell repertoires in cytomegalovirus infection. For these TCRs, the target antigens are not known. One entry per CDR3 protein, called by TCRdb with MiXCR from the reads. The table includes 700,000 to 900,000 distinct CDR3 sequences, about 28% detected once. The sample consisted of cultured CD8+ T cells from PBMCs, taken from culture after CMV antigen stimulation. The receptors shown here come from a human donor in good health (CMV status not recorded). Some clones in this sample may be carry-over from other donors' samples.

This clonotype has more than one count but fewer than ten. V usage is TRBV15 and J usage is TRBJ1-1, with a weak D call TRBD1 (5 bases). The CDR3 has 17 residues. Germline V gene sequence: CDR1 LNHNV, CDR2 YYDKDF (reference sequence). Trimming pared 1 base from V and 0 bases from J, leaving 15 bases between. CDR3 loop: CATSRGITGRMNTEAFF. The CDR3 region has the DNA TGTGCCACCAGCAGAGGGATTACAGGACGGATGAACACTGAAGCTTTCTTT.

This clonotype was detected a few times. The rearrangement joins TRBV6-1 to TRBJ2-5; TRBD1 agrees at 9 bases. Germline trimming cut 0 bases from V and 5 bases from J; bases unmatched to any gene: 4. CDR1 is MNHNS and CDR2 is SASEGT in the germline V gene. The CDR3 totals 15 residues. The CDR3 region is CASSEAQGARETQYF. The CDR3, as DNA: TGTGCCAGCAGTGAAGCACAGGGGGCCAGGGAGACCCAGTACTTC.

The rearrangement uses TRBV27 and TRBJ2-7; weak D call: TRBD1 (6 bases). Germline CDR1 reads MNHEY; CDR2 reads SMNVEV (reference sequence). V lost 5 bases, J lost 6 bases, and 11 bases lay in between. The CDR3 runs to 12 residues. The CDR3 sequence is CASSTTGPEQYF. In DNA, the CDR3 is TGTGCCAGCAGTACCACAGGGCCCGAGCAGTACTTC.

The chain combines TRBV4-3 with TRBJ1-4; possible D gene TRBD1, 6 bases. CDR3 length: 15 residues. Germline-derived CDR1 and CDR2 are LGHNA and YSLEER. V shed 10 bases and J shed 0 bases, with 15 bases lying between them. CDR3 region: CATRTDVATNEKLFF. The CDR3 coding sequence is TGCGCCACCCGGACAGACGTTGCAACTAATGAAAAACTGTTTTTT.

This clonotype was observed many times. The chain is built from TRBV7-8 and TRBJ1-1, with D uncertain. Germline V gene sequence: CDR1 SGHVS, CDR2 FQNEAQ. The ends were cut back, 1 base at V and 0 bases at J, with 6 bases in the middle. The length of the CDR3 is 14 residues. The CDR3 is CASSLVPMNTEAFF. CDR3 nucleotides: TGTGCCAGCAGCTTAGTACCGATGAACACTGAAGCTTTCTTT.

This clonotype came up many times. The chain recombines TRBV7-8 with TRBJ2-7, with 12 nucleotides matching TRBD1. V gave up 5 bases and J gave up 4 bases; unmatched junction bases: 9. The CDR3 sequence is 16 residues long. CDR1 and CDR2 (germline): SGHVS, FQNEAQ. This CDR3 is CASSPDGTGGLYEQYF. The CDR3 bases are TGTGCCAGCAGCCCCGACGGGACAGGGGGCTTGTACGAGCAGTACTTC.

The chain has TRBV2 and TRBJ1-4; D not certain. CDR1 and CDR2 from the germline V gene are SNHLY and FYNNEI. Trimming pared 0 bases from V and 6 bases from J, leaving 14 bases between. This CDR3 has 16 residues. CDR3: CASSEANSRGYEKLFF. CDR3 sequence (DNA): TGTGCCAGCAGTGAAGCGAACAGCCGAGGATATGAAAAACTGTTTTTT.

This clonotype was detected a few times. This sequence joins TRBV6-5 and TRBJ2-7; TRBD1 or TRBD2 may be the D gene (6 bases each). This CDR3 spans 14 amino acids. Trimming took off 0 bases at V and 5 bases at J, with 11 bases between the two ends. Germline lookup yields CDR1 MNHEY and CDR2 SVGAGI. The CDR3 protein is CASSYSQGGDEQYV. The CDR3 nucleotides read TGTGCCAGCAGTTACTCACAGGGAGGAGACGAGCAGTACGTC.

This clonotype was observed many times. The genes are TRBV7-2 and TRBJ2-3; no reliable D call. Trimming pared 3 bases from V and 2 bases from J, leaving 15 bases between. The CDR3 contains 16 residues. CDR1 and CDR2 from the germline V gene are SGHTA and FQGNSA. In DNA, the CDR3 is TGTGCCAGCAGCTTCCAGTTCATTTCTATCACAGATACGCAGTATTTT. As protein: CASSFQFISITDTQYF.

CDR3 DNA sequence: TGTGCCAGCAGTTGGGACCGGGACGGCCAAGAGACCCAGTACTTC. Translated, it gives CASSWDRDGQETQYF. This rearrangement joins TRBV6-6 to TRBJ2-5, with D possibly called TRBD1 or TRBD2 (5 bases each). The CDR3 has 15 amino acids. Germline CDR1 MNHNY, CDR2 SVGAGI (reference sequence). V was clipped by 4 bases and J by 1 base, with 13 bases between them.

CDR3 residues: CASSDRVAYQETQYF. In DNA, the CDR3 is TGTGCCAGCAGTGATCGGGTAGCCTACCAAGAGACCCAGTACTTC. The chain combines TRBV6-1 with TRBJ2-5; D remains unclear. CDR3 size: 15 residues. The germline V and J ends were trimmed by 3 bases and 0 bases, with 11 bases remaining between them. Germline loops: CDR1 MNHNS, CDR2 SASEGT.

A few counts support this clonotype. The chain uses TRBV12-3 or TRBV12-4 and TRBJ2-7; the D gene is possibly TRBD1 (6 bases). With 5 bases removed from V and 0 bases from J, the gap between germline ends came to 14 bases. The CDR3 consists of 15 residues. In DNA form, the CDR3 reads TGTGCCAGCAGTCCTCGACAGGCCCTCTCCTACGAGCAGTACTTC. Protein sequence: CASSPRQALSYEQYF.

The chain combines TRBV10-3 with TRBJ2-7; either TRBD1 or TRBD2 may supply D (5 bases each). CDR1 is ENHRY, CDR2 SYGVKD, per germline. V was pared by 6 bases and J by 1 base, with 13 bases between. CDR3 length equals 14 residues. The CDR3 sequence is CAIRLGTESYEQYF. CDR3 nucleotide sequence: TGTGCCATCAGGCTCGGGACCGAATCCTACGAGCAGTACTTC.

This sequence joins TRBV6-5 and TRBJ2-2; tentative D call: TRBD1 (6 bases). Trimming took 4 bases from V and 3 from J, leaving 15 bases between them. The CDR3 sequence is 16 residues long. Germline V lookup: CDR1 MNHEY, CDR2 SVGAGI. The CDR3 DNA follows: TGTGCCAGCAGTTTTTCAGGGGCGGGTGACACCGGGGAGCTGTTTTTT. Translated: CASSFSGAGDTGELFF.

This clonotype was seen more than once but under ten times. J is TRBJ2-1 and V is TRBV5-1; 7 bases agree with TRBD1. Per the germline V gene, CDR1 is SGHRS and CDR2 is YFSETQ. The CDR3 spans 16 residues. After removal of 0 bases from V and 3 bases from J, the junction contained 6 bases not matched to a gene. The DNA for the CDR3 is TGCGCCAGCAGCTTGGATCTGACAGGGTTCTACAATGAGCAGTTCTTC. Translation gives CASSLDLTGFYNEQFF.

This chain joins TRBV18 and TRBJ2-5; 9 bases are shared with TRBD2. The CDR3 has 16 amino acids. The germline CDR1 and CDR2 sequences are KGHSH and LQKENI. Trimming cost V 5 bases and J 2 bases; bases outside gene matches: 9. CDR3 sequence reads: CASSSAGGLVQETQYF. CDR3 coding DNA: TGTGCCAGCTCATCAGCGGGGGGCCTCGTACAAGAGACCCAGTACTTC.

The chain uses TRBV4-1 and TRBJ2-7; TRBD2 aligns across 8 bases. V was pared by 11 bases and J by 4 bases, with 22 bases of the junction left unmatched. Germline CDR1 is MGHRA and CDR2 is YSYEKL. This CDR3 is built from 17 residues. CDR3 sequence: CALPGLVKLRTNYEQYV. The CDR3 nucleotides are TGCGCCCTTCCGGGACTAGTAAAACTCAGAACCAATTACGAGCAGTACGTC.

This clonotype was seen a handful of times. The V call is TRBV6-1, the J call TRBJ2-5, with 9 bases that match TRBD2. This CDR3 spans 15 amino acids. The V segment lost 5 bases and the J segment 7 bases; nucleotides outside the gene matches: 11. In germline, CDR1 is MNHNS, CDR2 SASEGT. CDR3 amino acids: CASSSSGAGHRTQYF. The CDR3 nucleotides read TGTGCCAGCAGTTCTAGCGGGGCCGGCCATCGGACCCAGTACTTC.

The chain carries TRBV4-1 and TRBJ2-5, with D maybe TRBD2 (6 bases). Germline V gene sequence: CDR1 MGHRA, CDR2 YSYEKL. The CDR3 runs to 16 residues. Trimming took 1 base from V and 8 from J, leaving 20 bases between them. DNA of the CDR3: TGCGCCAGCAGCCAAGTCTGGTACGGGTCGGAGGGTACCCAGTACTTC. Amino acid sequence: CASSQVWYGSEGTQYF.

The genes are TRBV7-8 and TRBJ1-2; no definite D call. This CDR3 has 11 amino acids. The germline V and J ends were trimmed by 3 bases and 8 bases, with 7 bases remaining between them. Germline CDR1 is SGHVS and CDR2 is FQNEAQ. The CDR3 protein is CASSLGWGYTF. CDR3 DNA sequence: TGTGCCAGCAGCTTGGGGTGGGGCTACACCTTC.

The chain employs TRBV27 and TRBJ1-4; maybe TRBD1 (6 bases). The ends were cut back, 3 bases at V and 7 bases at J, with 15 bases in the middle. The CDR3 is 15 residues long. The V gene's germline CDR1 is MNHEY and CDR2 SMNVEV (reference sequence). CDR3 in amino acids: CASSFGAGAGEKLFF. CDR3 nucleotides: TGTGCCAGCAGTTTTGGGGCAGGGGCTGGTGAAAAACTGTTTTTT.

This chain uses TRBV11-3 with TRBJ2-7; D is unclear. The V and J ends lost 4 bases and 1 base respectively, with 23 bases between them. CDR3 length: 18 residues. The germline gives CDR1 SGHNT, CDR2 YENEEA. CDR3 bases: TGTGCCAGCAGCTCTAGGTCCCTGGTGGCCCTGGAGTCCTACGAGCAGTACTTC. Encoded protein: CASSSRSLVALESYEQYF.

The chain recombines TRBV7-6 with TRBJ2-1; D unresolved. The CDR3 is made up of 12 amino acids. Trimming cost V 7 bases and J 3 bases, with 7 bases left between them. The germline CDR1 and CDR2 sequences are SGHVS and FNYEAQ. CDR3 region: CASNRDYNEQFF. DNA for the CDR3: TGTGCCAGCAACCGTGACTACAATGAGCAGTTCTTC.

This clonotype was counted a few times. V and J are TRBV20-1 and TRBJ1-5; 7 bases are shared with TRBD1. The CDR3 runs 15 residues. Per the germline V gene, CDR1 is DFQATT and CDR2 is SNEGSKA (reference sequence). Losses at the gene ends were 6 bases for V and 3 bases for J; bases not matched to a gene: 11. CDR3 residues: CSALPGTEPNQPQHF. Written as DNA, the CDR3 is TGCAGTGCCCTTCCCGGGACAGAACCCAATCAGCCCCAGCATTTT.

The chain uses TRBV12-3 or TRBV12-4 and TRBJ2-3; D is perhaps TRBD1 (6 bases). The CDR3 totals 11 residues. V lost 4 bases to trimming and J lost 13 bases, with 12 bases between them. The DNA for the CDR3 is TGTGCCAGCAGTTACGGACAGAGGGAGTATTTT. It specifies CASSYGQREYF.

This clonotype turned up a few times. The rearrangement links TRBV12-3 or TRBV12-4 to TRBJ2-1; 7 bases match TRBD2. With V trimmed by 11 bases and J by 3 bases, 7 bases remained unmatched. The CDR3 length is 13 residues. CDR3 residues: CAGGEDLYNEQFF. The CDR3 bases are TGTGCCGGGGGGGAGGACCTCTACAATGAGCAGTTCTTC.

This clonotype has a count of ten or more. The chain has TRBV7-9 and TRBJ2-5, with a possible D match to TRBD2 (6 bases). V was clipped by 5 bases and J by 2 bases, with 12 bases between them. CDR1 is SEHNR and CDR2 is FQNEAQ in the germline V gene (reference sequence). The CDR3 consists of 14 residues. CDR3 sequence reads: CASSREAAQETQYF. The CDR3 nucleotides are TGTGCCAGCAGCAGGGAGGCAGCTCAAGAGACCCAGTACTTC.

The genes are TRBV6-4 and TRBJ2-3; tentatively, D is TRBD1 or TRBD2 (5 bases each). Trimming pared 2 bases from V and 1 base from J, leaving 7 bases between. The CDR3 totals 14 residues. Germline CDR1 reads MRHNA; CDR2 reads SNTAGT. The CDR3 spells CASSDVGGTDTQYF. As DNA, the CDR3 is TGTGCCAGCAGTGACGTGGGGGGCACAGATACGCAGTATTTT.

This chain uses TRBV6-1 with TRBJ1-5, with unresolved D. This CDR3 is 17 amino acids long. The germline V and J ends were trimmed by 0 bases and 0 bases, with 12 bases remaining between them. CDR1 MNHNS and CDR2 SASEGT come from the germline V gene. For the CDR3, the DNA is TGTGCCAGCAGTGAAGCCACCGGATCTAATAGCAATCAGCCCCAGCATTTT. Protein sequence: CASSEATGSNSNQPQHF.

The chain joins TRBV5-8 to TRBJ2-7; 7 bases are shared with TRBD1. Losses at the gene ends were 4 bases for V and 2 bases for J; bases not matched to a gene: 6. The CDR3 loop spans 14 amino acids. Germline V gives CDR1 SGHTS, CDR2 YDEGEE. DNA of the CDR3: TGTGCCAGCAGCCCTACAGGGGCCCCCTACGAGCAGTACTTC. This gives the protein CASSPTGAPYEQYF. Full variable domain (missing parts from reference TRBV5-8 and TRBJ2-7): EAGVTQSPTHLIKTRGQQATLRCSPISGHTSVYWYQQALGLGLQFLLWYDEGEERNRGNFPPRFSGRQFPNYSSELNVNALELEDSALYLCASSPTGAPYEQYFGPGTRLTVT.

CDR3 nucleotide sequence: TGTGCCAGCAGTGTAAGGCTGGTGGATGGCGGGCTGAGCTCCTACAATGAGCAGTTCTTC. It translates to CASSVRLVDGGLSSYNEQFF. The chain combines TRBV12-3 or TRBV12-4 with TRBJ2-1; tentative D call: TRBD2 (5 bases). The V end was cut by 5 bases, the J end by 0 bases, with 26 bases between. This CDR3 has 20 residues.

The CDR3 loop reads CASSFIGGQFF. The CDR3 coding sequence is TGTGCCAGTAGCTTTATCGGGGGGCAGTTCTTC. V and J are TRBV19 and TRBJ2-1, with D possibly matching TRBD2 (6 bases). Trimming took 6 bases from V and 12 from J, leaving 12 bases between them. The CDR3 covers 11 residues. Per germline, CDR1 LNHDA and CDR2 SQIVND (reference sequence).